One TCR beta chain is described in this entry. Germline values: CDR1 LGHDT, CDR2 YNNKEL (reference sequence). The CDR3 runs to 15 residues. Losses at the gene ends were 1 base for V and 3 bases for J; bases not matched to a gene: 3. This record comes from a study of blood T cell repertoires in COVID-19. Overall study: Researchers got acute and convalescent COVID-19 samples from the United States, Italy and Spain. The analysed material was cDNA or gDNA that came from T cells, B-cell-depleted T cells, or PBMCs.

Per the original data handling: It was from reference gene primer amplification that nucleated cell counts were estimated. Profiled with immunoSEQ multiplex PCR; TCRdb holds only in-frame clones, not every one. V and J calls and clone size follow that table, whereas D and trimming were derived from the DNA. The sample comprises about 210,000 clones, approximately 90% of which are singletons, and under 1.5% rests with the top ten. The sample consisted of peripheral blood. This chain links TRBV3-1 (or the pseudogene TRBV3-2) with TRBJ2-7; 10 nucleotides agree with TRBD2. The sequence derives from a man younger than 40 with acute or convalescent COVID-19. The CDR3 nucleotides are TGTGCCAGCAGCCAAGCTAGCGGGAGAGTCTACGAGCAGTACTTC. It translates to CASSQASGRVYEQYF.